Below are 26 T cell receptor beta chains sequenced from a single sample in a study of CXCR3-negative and CXCR3-positive naive CD8 T cells. 5' RACE that incorporated UMI labels was used to prepare the TRB cDNA libraries. From the 5' RACE reads, TCRdb lists one entry per CDR3 protein and no DNA. The sample features about 62,000 distinct CDR3 sequences, with 4.3% in its top ten. The sequencing sample was made of naive CXCR3- CD8+ T cells from blood. Subset here: CD45RO-CCR7+CD27+CD95- naive CD8+ T cells lacking CXCR3 (TNR3-). These receptors were taken from a human donor in good health. Some clones in this sample may be carry-over from other donors' samples.

Judged by frequency, this clonotype is medium-sized. The V call is TRBV10-3, the J call TRBJ1-1. The germline CDR1 and CDR2 sequences are ENHRY and SYGVKD. The CDR3 contains 18 residues. The CDR3 region is CAISESVAANHVNTEAFF.

The J gene is TRBJ2-1, the V gene TRBV7-9; TCRdb designates TRBD2, a call that cannot be tested without DNA. The CDR3 loop spans 14 amino acids. Looked up from germline, CDR1 is SEHNR and CDR2 is FQNEAQ (reference sequence). CDR3 loop: CASSLTSGGHEQFF.

The chain couples TRBV29-1 to TRBJ2-2; there is no DNA to check the TCRdb D call of TRBD1. The germline gives CDR1 SQVTM, CDR2 ANQGSEA. This CDR3 spans 13 amino acids. CDR3 amino acids: CSVGGANTGELFF.

V gene TRBV6-1 combines with J gene TRBJ1-1. In germline, CDR1 is MNHNS, CDR2 SASEGT. This CDR3 comprises 13 residues. The CDR3 loop is CASSEVEGTEAFF.

The genes are TRBV4-2 and TRBJ1-1; the D gene TCRdb calls, TRBD1, cannot be checked with no DNA. This CDR3 has 13 residues. CDR1 is LGHNA and CDR2 is YNFKEQ in the germline V gene. This CDR3 reads CASSQGSGGIAFF.

The V gene is TRBV19, the J gene TRBJ2-7; the TCRdb D gene call, TRBD1, has no DNA to confirm it. There are 15 residues in the CDR3. Per the germline V gene, CDR1 is LNHDA and CDR2 is SQIVND (reference sequence). CDR3 sequence reads: CASSSAGGKGYEQYF.

The chain links TRBV4-2 to TRBJ2-1. In germline, CDR1 is LGHNA, CDR2 YNFKEQ. There are 13 residues in the CDR3. The CDR3 sequence is CASSSGSKLEQFF.

CDR3 sequence reads: CASSLIAREDEQYF. This chain uses TRBV7-9 with TRBJ2-7; there is no DNA to check the TCRdb D call of TRBD2. This CDR3 spans 14 amino acids. Per germline, CDR1 SEHNR and CDR2 FQNEAQ (reference sequence). Filled out from reference TRBV7-9 and TRBJ2-7, the complete variable domain reads DTGVSQNPRHKITKRGQNVTFRCDPISEHNRLYWYRQTLGQGPEFLTYFQNEAQLEKSRLLSDRFSAERPKGSFSTLEIQRTEQGDSAMYLCASSLIAREDEQYFGPGTRLTVT.

The rearrangement links TRBV7-9 to TRBJ1-1; no DNA is available, so the TRBD1 call from TCRdb remains unchecked. The germline gives CDR1 SEHNR, CDR2 FQNEAQ (reference sequence). The CDR3 is 14 residues long. CDR3 in amino acids: CASGGNPSTTEAFF.

The rearrangement links TRBV29-1 to TRBJ2-5; without DNA, the TCRdb call of TRBD2 cannot be checked. Per the germline V gene, CDR1 is SQVTM and CDR2 is ANQGSEA. CDR3 length: 14 amino acids. The CDR3 here is CSYDYGEGGETQYF.

The chain couples TRBV20-1 to TRBJ2-5. CDR1 is DFQATT and CDR2 is SNEGSKA in the germline V gene (reference sequence). CDR3 length equals 14 residues. CDR3 sequence: CSARVAETEETQYF.

J is TRBJ1-1 and V is TRBV29-1. Germline V gene lookup returns CDR1 SQVTM and CDR2 ANQGSEA. The CDR3 is made up of 12 amino acids. The CDR3 protein is CSVEQWNTEAFF.

The chain links TRBV9 to TRBJ2-5; TCRdb gives TRBD1 as the D gene, but with no DNA this cannot be confirmed. The germline CDR1 and CDR2 sequences are SGDLS and YYNGEE. CDR3 length equals 12 residues. CDR3 protein: CASSGREETQYF.

The chain carries TRBV7-9 and TRBJ2-7. Germline assignment: CDR1 SEHNR and CDR2 FQNEAQ (reference sequence). This CDR3 contains 15 residues. The CDR3 loop is CASSLQASSSYEQYF.

The chain couples TRBV28 to TRBJ2-7; TCRdb's D call of TRBD2 is untestable without DNA. This CDR3 contains 14 residues. The germline V gene has CDR1 MDHEN and CDR2 SYDVKM. This chain's CDR3 is CASSVGRDTYEQYF.

The chain employs TRBV20-1 and TRBJ2-4; the TRBD2 assignment by TCRdb is unverifiable without DNA. Germline assignment: CDR1 DFQATT and CDR2 SNEGSKA (reference sequence). The CDR3 contains 18 residues. CDR3 region: CSVTIAGGPGRAKNIQYF.

The chain carries TRBV13 and TRBJ2-3; the D call of TRBD2 rests on TCRdb alone, since no DNA is present to check it. Per germline, CDR1 PRHDT and CDR2 FYEKMQ (reference sequence). This CDR3 is 16 amino acids long. This CDR3 is CASSSRLAGRTDTQYF.

This chain joins TRBV12-3 or TRBV12-4 and TRBJ1-1; TCRdb names TRBD1, which stays unverified in the absence of DNA. The CDR3 has 17 residues. The CDR3: CASSPGTGIGLNTEAFF.

The chain is built from TRBV6-2 or TRBV6-3 and TRBJ2-1; with no DNA, the TCRdb D assignment of TRBD1 cannot be verified. The CDR3 contains 13 residues. Germline CDR1 MNHEY, CDR2 SVGEGT. CDR3 protein: CASNHMVKFPGFF.

The rearrangement uses TRBV28 and TRBJ1-1; lacking DNA, the TRBD1 call made by TCRdb goes unchecked. The CDR3 runs 17 residues. Germline loops: CDR1 MDHEN, CDR2 SYDVKM. CDR3 sequence: CASSLYPFPAPGTEAFF.

The chain has TRBV29-1 and TRBJ2-7. The CDR3 covers 11 residues. Germline-derived CDR1 and CDR2 are SQVTM and ANQGSEA. The CDR3 loop reads CSAEKGNEQYF.

The genes are TRBV12-3 or TRBV12-4 and TRBJ2-1. The CDR3 extends over 11 amino acids. Here the CDR3 reads CASREVNEQFF.

The chain has TRBV7-9 and TRBJ1-5; TCRdb selects TRBD1, and the lack of DNA leaves this call unchecked. The germline gives CDR1 SEHNR, CDR2 FQNEAQ (reference sequence). This CDR3 comprises 14 residues. The CDR3 here is CASSLPGYDQPQHF.

The chain has TRBV6-6 and TRBJ2-1; without DNA, the TCRdb call of TRBD1 cannot be checked. Germline V CDR1 and CDR2: MNHNY, SVGAGI (reference sequence). This CDR3 spans 17 amino acids. CDR3 loop: CASSYSMGRGENNEQFF.

This rearrangement joins TRBV6-1 to TRBJ1-3. CDR1 and CDR2 (germline): MNHNS, SASEGT. The CDR3 runs to 15 residues. This CDR3 reads CANAHGTAAGNTIYF.

The V call is TRBV6-5, the J call TRBJ2-7; TCRdb returns TRBD1, unconfirmable since there is no DNA. The CDR3 consists of 17 residues. The germline gives CDR1 MNHEY, CDR2 SVGAGI. The CDR3 spells CASSYGPLEDRDYEQYF.